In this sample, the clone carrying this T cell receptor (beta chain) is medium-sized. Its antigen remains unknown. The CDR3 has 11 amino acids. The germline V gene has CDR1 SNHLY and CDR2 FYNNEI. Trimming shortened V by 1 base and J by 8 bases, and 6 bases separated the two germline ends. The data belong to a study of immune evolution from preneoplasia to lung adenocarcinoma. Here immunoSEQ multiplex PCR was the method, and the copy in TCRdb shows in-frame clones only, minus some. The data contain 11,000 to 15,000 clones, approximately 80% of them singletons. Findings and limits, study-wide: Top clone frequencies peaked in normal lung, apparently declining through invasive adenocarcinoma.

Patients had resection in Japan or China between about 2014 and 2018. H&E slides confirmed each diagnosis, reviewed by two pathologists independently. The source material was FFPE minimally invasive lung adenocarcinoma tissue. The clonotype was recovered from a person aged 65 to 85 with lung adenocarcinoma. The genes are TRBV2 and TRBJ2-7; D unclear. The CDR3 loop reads CASSEGRQQYF. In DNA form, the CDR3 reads TGTGCCAGCAGTGAAGGTAGGCAGCAGTACTTC.